This T cell receptor beta chain was documented in a study of shared clonotypes between healthy human individuals. Libraries were prepared by immunoSEQ multiplex PCR; TCRdb keeps only in-frame clonotypes and omits some of them. The data contain 2 million to 2.5 million clones, 90% to 96% of them singletons. Between the trimmed V and J ends, which lost 0 bases and 0 bases, there was a span of 9 bases. This CDR3 comprises 15 residues. Germline lookup yields CDR1 LGHNA and CDR2 YNFKEQ. Material: naive CD4+ T cells sorted from blood. Subset specified: CD45RA+ positively selected. The chain couples TRBV4-2 to TRBJ2-7, with a weak D call TRBD1 (5 bases). This sequence originates from a man aged 18 to 29 in good health. CDR3 loop: CASSQEGQGSYEQYF. The CDR3 DNA reads as TGTGCCAGCAGCCAAGAAGGGCAGGGCTCCTACGAGCAGTACTTC.